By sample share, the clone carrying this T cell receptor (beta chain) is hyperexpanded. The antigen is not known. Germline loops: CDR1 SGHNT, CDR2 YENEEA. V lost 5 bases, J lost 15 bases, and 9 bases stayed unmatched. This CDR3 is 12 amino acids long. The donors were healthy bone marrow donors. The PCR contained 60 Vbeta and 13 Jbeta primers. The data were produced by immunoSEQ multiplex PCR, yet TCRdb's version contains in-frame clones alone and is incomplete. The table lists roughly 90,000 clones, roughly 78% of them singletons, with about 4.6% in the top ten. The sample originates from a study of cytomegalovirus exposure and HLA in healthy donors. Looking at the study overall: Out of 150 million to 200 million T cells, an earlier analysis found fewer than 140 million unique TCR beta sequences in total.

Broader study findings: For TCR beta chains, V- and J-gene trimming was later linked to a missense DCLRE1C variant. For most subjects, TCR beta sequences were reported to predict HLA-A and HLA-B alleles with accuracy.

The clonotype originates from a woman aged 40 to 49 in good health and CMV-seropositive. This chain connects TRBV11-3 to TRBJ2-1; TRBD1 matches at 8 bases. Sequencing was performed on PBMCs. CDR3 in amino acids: CASSLRTGRRFF. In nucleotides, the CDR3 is TGTGCCAGCAGCCTAAGGACAGGGCGGAGGTTCTTC.